Included here is one T cell receptor (beta chain) sequence, with context. Its specificity is not known. This sample stems from a study of shared clonotypes between healthy human individuals. Broader study findings: Tissues were not sampled, only blood, and their repertoires likely differ.

Sequencing used immunoSEQ multiplex PCR; TCRdb keeps in-frame clones, though not all of them. The sample carries 2 million to 2.5 million clones, roughly 93% recorded once. Germline values: CDR1 SGHRS, CDR2 YFSETQ. Trimming shortened V by 4 bases and J by 3 bases, and 14 bases separated the two germline ends. The CDR3 spans 14 residues. Sequencing input: naive CD4+ T cells from PBMCs. Sample subset: CD45RA+ positively selected. This receptor was identified in a man aged 18 to 30 in good health. Some clones in this sample may be carry-over from other donors' samples. The chain links TRBV5-1 to TRBJ2-7; unclear D gene. CDR3 sequence: CASSPDPVGYEQYF. CDR3 coding DNA: TGCGCCAGCAGCCCGGATCCCGTCGGCTACGAGCAGTACTTC.